The clone carrying this T cell receptor (beta chain) was picked up many times. Its antigen is currently unknown. This specimen belongs to a study of neurological immune-mediated disorders. Findings of the study overall: No expanded-clone CDR3 amino acid sequence recurred across subjects, suggesting private TCR-beta repertoires. The greatest TCR clonal expansion appeared in HTLV-1-associated myelopathy and the smallest, falling below healthy controls, in multiple sclerosis.

Noted time point: longitudinal time-point 2. It was from 2 million PBMCs stored at -80 C that the unsorted libraries were obtained. The cDNA was produced through 5'RACE with 10-nucleotide random UMIs. One entry per CDR3 protein results from TCRdb running MiXCR on the 5' RACE reads. The sample lists roughly 49,000 distinct CDR3 sequences; approximately 14% were seen once. The CDR3 runs to 16 residues. After removal of 0 bases from V and 3 bases from J, the junction contained 8 bases not matched to a gene. Germline V CDR1 and CDR2: DFQATT, SNEGSKA (reference sequence). The sequencing sample was made of PBMCs. The receptor comes from a male donor with HTLV-1-associated myelopathy (HAM/TSP). The chain recombines TRBV20-1 with TRBJ1-3, with TRBD1 matching over 7 bases. The CDR3 sequence is CSARDYRGEGGNTIYF. CDR3 DNA: TGCAGTGCTAGAGATTACAGGGGTGAAGGTGGAAACACCATATATTTT.